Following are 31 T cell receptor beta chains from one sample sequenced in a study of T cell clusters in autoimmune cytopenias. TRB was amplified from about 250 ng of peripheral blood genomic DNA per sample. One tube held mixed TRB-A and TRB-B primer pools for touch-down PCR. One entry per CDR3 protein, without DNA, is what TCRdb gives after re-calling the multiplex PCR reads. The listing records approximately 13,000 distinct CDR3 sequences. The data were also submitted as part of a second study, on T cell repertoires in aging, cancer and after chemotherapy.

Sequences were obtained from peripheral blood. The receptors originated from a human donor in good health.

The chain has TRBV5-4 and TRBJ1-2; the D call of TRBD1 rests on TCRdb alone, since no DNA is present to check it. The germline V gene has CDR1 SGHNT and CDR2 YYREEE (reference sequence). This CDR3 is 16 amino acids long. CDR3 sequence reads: CASSLVGGGGTYGYTF.

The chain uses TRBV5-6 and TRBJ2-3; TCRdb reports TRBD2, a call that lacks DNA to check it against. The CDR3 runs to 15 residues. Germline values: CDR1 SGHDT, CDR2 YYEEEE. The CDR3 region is CASSLDGGPQDTQYF.

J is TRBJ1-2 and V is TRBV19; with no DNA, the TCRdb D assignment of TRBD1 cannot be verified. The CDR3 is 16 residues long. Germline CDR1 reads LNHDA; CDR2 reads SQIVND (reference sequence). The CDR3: CASSMWQGPINYGYTF.

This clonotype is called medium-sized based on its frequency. The CDR3 region is CASSEVATDTQYF. The V and J genes are TRBV6-5 and TRBJ2-3. This CDR3 spans 13 amino acids. Germline lookup yields CDR1 MNHEY and CDR2 SVGAGI.

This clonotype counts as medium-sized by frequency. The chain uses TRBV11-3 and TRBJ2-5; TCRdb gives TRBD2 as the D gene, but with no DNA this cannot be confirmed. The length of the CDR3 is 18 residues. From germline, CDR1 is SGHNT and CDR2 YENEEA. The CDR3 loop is CASSERLAGGTFQETQYF.

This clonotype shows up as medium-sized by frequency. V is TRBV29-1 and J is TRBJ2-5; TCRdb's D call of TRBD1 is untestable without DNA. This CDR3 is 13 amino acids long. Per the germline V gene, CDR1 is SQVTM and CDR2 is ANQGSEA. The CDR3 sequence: CSVERDNQETQYF. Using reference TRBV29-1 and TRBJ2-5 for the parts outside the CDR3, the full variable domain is SAVISQKPSRDICQRGTSLTIQCQVDSQVTMMFWYRQQPGQSLTLIATANQGSEATYESGFVIDKFPISRPNLTFSTLTVSNMSPEDSSIYLCSVERDNQETQYFGPGTRLLVL.

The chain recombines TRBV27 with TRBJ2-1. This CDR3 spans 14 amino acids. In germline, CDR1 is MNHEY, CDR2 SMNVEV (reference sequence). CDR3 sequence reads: CASSLSGSYNEQFF.

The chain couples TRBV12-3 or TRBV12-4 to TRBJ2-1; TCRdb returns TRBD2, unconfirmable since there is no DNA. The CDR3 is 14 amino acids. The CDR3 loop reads CASSFPGLANEQFF.

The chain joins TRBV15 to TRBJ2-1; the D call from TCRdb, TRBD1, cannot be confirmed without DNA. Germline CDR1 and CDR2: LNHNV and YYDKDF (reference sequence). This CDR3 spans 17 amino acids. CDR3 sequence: CATSRDGRVESYNEQFF.

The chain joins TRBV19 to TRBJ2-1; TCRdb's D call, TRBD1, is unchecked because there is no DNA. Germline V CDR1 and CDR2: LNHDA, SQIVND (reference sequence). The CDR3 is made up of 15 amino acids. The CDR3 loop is CASSTTGLPYNEQFF.

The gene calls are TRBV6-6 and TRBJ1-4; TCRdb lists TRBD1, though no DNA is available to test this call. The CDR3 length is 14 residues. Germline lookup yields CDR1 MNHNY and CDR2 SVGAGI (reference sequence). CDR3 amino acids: CASRVTGGGEKLFF.

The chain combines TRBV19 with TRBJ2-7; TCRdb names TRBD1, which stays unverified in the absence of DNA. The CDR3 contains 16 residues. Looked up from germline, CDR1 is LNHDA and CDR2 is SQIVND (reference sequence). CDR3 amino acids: CASSPLWGQTSYEQYF.

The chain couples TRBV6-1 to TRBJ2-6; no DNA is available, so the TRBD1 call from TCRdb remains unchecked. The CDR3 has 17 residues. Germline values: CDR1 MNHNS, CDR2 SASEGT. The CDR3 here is CASSALTGIPGTNVLTF.

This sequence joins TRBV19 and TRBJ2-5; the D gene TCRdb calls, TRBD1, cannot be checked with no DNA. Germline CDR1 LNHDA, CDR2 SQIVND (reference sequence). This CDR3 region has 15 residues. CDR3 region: CASSSLGGAAETQYF.

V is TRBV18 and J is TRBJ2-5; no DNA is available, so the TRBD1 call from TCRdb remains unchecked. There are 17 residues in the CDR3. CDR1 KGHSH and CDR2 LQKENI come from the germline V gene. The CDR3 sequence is CASSPAQAGGRGETQYF.

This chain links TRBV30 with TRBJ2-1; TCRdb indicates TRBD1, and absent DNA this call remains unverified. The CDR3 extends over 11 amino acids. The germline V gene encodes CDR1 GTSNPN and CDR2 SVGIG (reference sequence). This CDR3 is CAWRGYSEQFF.

This CDR3 is CASWGTGELFF. This sequence joins TRBV5-6 and TRBJ2-2. CDR3 length: 11 amino acids. The germline gives CDR1 SGHDT, CDR2 YYEEEE. Supplemented by reference TRBV5-6 and TRBJ2-2, the full variable domain reads DAGVTQSPTHLIKTRGQQVTLRCSPKSGHDTVSWYQQALGQGPQFIFQYYEEEERQRGNFPDRFSGHQFPNYSSELNVNALLLGDSALYLCASWGTGELFFGEGSRLTVL.

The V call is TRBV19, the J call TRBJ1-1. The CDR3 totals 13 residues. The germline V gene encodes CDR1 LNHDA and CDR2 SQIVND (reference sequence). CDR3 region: CASRGSVDTEAFF.

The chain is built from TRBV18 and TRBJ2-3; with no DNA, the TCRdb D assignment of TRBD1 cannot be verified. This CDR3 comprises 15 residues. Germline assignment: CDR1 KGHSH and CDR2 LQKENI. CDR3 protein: CASSLDRASTDTQYF.

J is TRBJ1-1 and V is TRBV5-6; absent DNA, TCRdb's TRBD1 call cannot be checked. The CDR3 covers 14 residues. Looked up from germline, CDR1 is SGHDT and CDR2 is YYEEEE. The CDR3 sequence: CASSSTGGAFEAFF.

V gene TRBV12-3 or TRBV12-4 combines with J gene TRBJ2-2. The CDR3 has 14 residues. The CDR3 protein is CASRVGWSTGELFF.

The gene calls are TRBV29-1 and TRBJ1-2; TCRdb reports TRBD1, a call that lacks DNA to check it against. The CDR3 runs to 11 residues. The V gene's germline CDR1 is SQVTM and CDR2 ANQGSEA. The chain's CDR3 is CSVGQDYGYTF. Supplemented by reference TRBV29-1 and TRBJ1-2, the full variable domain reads SAVISQKPSRDICQRGTSLTIQCQVDSQVTMMFWYRQQPGQSLTLIATANQGSEATYESGFVIDKFPISRPNLTFSTLTVSNMSPEDSSIYLCSVGQDYGYTFGSGTRLTVV.

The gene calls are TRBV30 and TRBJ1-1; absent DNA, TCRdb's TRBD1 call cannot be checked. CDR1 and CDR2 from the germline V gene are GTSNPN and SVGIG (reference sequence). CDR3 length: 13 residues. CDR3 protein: CAWEDGQNTEAFF.

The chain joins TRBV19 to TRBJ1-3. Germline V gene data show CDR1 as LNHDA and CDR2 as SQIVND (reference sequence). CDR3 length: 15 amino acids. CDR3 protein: CASSLGSRVGNTIYF. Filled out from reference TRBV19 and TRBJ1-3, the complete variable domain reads DGGITQSPKYLFRKEGQNVTLSCEQNLNHDAMYWYRQDPGQGLRLIYYSQIVNDFQKGDIAEGYSVSREKKESFPLTVTSAQKNPTAFYLCASSLGSRVGNTIYFGEGSWLTVV.

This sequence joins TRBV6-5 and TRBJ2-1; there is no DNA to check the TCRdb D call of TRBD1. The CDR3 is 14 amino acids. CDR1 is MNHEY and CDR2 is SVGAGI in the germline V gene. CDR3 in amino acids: CAASRAFDYNEQFF.

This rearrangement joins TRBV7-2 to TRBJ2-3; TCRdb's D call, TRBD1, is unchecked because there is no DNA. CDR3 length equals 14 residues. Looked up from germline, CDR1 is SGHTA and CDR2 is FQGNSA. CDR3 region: CASSPGSGADTQYF.

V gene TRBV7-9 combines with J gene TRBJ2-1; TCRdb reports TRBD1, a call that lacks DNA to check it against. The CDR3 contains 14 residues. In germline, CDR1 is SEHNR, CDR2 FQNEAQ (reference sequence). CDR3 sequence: CASVGGPTYNEQFF.

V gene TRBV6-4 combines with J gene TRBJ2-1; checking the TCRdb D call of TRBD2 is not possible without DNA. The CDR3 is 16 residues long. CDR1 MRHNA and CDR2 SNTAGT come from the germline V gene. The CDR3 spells CASSDSGGGAYNEQFF.

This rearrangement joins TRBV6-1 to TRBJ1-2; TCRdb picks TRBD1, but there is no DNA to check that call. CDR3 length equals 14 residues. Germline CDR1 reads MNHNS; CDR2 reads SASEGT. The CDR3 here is CASSLRAGAGGYTF.

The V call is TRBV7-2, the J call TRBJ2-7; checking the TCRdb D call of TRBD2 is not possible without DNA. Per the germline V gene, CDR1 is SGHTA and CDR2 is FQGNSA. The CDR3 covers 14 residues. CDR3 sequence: CASSYGGGGYEQYF.

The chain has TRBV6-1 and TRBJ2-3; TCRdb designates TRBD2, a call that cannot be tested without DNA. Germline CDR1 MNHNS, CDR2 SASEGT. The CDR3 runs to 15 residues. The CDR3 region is CASNQLAGNQHTQYF.